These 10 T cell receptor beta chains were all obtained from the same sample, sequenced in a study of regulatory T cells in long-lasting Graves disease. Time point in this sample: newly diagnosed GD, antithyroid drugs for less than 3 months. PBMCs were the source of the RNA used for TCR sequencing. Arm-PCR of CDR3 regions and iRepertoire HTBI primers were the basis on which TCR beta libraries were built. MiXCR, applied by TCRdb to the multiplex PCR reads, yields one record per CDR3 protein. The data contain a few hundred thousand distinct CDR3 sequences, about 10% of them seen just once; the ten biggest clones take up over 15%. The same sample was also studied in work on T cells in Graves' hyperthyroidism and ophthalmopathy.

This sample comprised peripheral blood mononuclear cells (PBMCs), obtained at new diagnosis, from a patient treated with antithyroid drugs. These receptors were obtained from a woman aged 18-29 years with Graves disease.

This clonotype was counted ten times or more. The CDR3 sequence: CASSLFGWKGYGYTF. The CDR3 DNA reads TGTGCCAGCAGTTTATTTGGGTGGAAGGGCTATGGCTACACCTTC. V and J are TRBV28 and TRBJ1-2; D not resolved. In germline, CDR1 is MDHEN, CDR2 SYDVKM. The CDR3 contains 15 residues. The V and J ends lost 1 base and 4 bases respectively, with 13 bases between them.

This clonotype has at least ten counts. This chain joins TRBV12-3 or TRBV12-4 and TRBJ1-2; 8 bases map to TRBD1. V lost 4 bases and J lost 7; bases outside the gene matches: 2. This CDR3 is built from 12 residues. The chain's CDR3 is CASSSGGFGYTF. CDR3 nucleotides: TGTGCCAGCAGTTCAGGGGGCTTTGGCTACACCTTC.

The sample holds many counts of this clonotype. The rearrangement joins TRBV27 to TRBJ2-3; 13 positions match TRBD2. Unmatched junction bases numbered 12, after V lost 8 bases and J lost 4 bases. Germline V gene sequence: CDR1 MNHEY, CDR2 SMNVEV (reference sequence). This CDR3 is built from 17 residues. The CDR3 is CASHPAGLAGAADTQYF. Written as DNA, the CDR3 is TGTGCCAGCCACCCCGCCGGACTAGCGGGGGCGGCAGATACGCAGTATTTT.

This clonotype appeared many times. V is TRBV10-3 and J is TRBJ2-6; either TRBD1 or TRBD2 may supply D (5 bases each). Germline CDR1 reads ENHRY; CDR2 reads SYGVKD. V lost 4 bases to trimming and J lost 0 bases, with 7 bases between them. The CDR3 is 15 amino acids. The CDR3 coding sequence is TGTGCCATCAGTGGAGGGGCCTCTGGGGCCAACGTCCTGACTTTC. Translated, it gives CAISGGASGANVLTF.

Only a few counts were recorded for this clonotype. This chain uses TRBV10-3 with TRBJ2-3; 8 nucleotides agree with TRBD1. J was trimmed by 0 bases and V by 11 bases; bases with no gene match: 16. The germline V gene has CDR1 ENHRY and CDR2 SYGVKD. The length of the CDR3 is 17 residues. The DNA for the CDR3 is TGTGCCGTATCTGGGACAGGACCGATCTCTAGCACAGATACGCAGTATTTT. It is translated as CAVSGTGPISSTDTQYF.

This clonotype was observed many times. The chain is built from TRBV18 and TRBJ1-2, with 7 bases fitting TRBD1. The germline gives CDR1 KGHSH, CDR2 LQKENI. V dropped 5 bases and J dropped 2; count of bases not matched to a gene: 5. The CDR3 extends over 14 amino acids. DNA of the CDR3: TGTGCCAGCTCAGCGGGACAGCTCAACTATGGCTACACCTTC. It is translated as CASSAGQLNYGYTF.

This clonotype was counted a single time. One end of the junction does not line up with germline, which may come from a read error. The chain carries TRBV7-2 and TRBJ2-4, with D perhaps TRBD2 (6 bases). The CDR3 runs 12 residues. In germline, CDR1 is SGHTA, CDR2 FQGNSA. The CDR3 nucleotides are TGTGCCAGCAGCTTAGCGGGGGGAGCGGCCCACTTC. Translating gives CASSLAGGAAHF.

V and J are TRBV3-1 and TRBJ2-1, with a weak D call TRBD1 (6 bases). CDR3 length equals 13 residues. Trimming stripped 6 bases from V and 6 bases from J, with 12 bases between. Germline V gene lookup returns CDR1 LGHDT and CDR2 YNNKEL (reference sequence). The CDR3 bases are TGTGCCAGCAGAAGGACAGCTAGCAATGAGCAGTTCTTC. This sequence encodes CASRRTASNEQFF.

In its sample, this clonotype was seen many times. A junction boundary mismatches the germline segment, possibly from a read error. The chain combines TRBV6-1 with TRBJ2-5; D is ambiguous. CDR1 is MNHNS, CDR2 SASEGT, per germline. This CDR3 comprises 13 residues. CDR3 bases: TGTGCCAGCCTTCCCAGGCGCCAAGAGGCCCAGTACTTC. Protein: CASLPRRQEAQYF.

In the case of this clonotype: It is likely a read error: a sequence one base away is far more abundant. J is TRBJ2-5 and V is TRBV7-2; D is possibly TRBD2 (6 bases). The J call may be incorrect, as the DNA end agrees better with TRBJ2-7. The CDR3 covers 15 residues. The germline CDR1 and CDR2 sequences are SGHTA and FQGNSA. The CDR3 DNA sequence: TGTGCCAGCAGCCGCAACCCGGGAGTTGGCTACGAGCAGTACTTC. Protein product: CASSRNPGVGYEQYF.